This T cell receptor (beta chain) was captured by sequencing in a study of technical replicates of blood from several donors. Method: immunoSEQ multiplex PCR; TCRdb's copy keeps in-frame clones and lacks some. The sample holds about 68,000 clones, 95% to 97% seen once. Unmatched junction bases numbered 12, after V lost 4 bases and J lost 5 bases. Germline V gene lookup returns CDR1 SGDLS and CDR2 YYNGEE. CDR3 length: 16 residues. The chain joins TRBV9 to TRBJ2-5; 9 nucleotides align to TRBD1. The sequence derives from a human donor in good health. The specimen sequenced was T cells isolated from PBMCs. The CDR3 nucleotides are TGTGCCAGCAGCCTGACGCTTACAGGGGGCTTGGAGACCCAGTACTTC. Translating it yields CASSLTLTGGLETQYF.